This T cell receptor (beta chain) was sequenced during a study of blood T cell repertoires in COVID-19. Study overall: Sources were T cells, B-cell-depleted T cells, or PBMCs; the material itself was cDNA or gDNA.

The CDR3 covers 17 residues. Germline V gives CDR1 SSHAT, CDR2 FNYEAQ (reference sequence). Note on this clone: One end of the junction does not line up with germline, which may come from a read error.

TCRdb's table, derived via immunoSEQ multiplex PCR, lists solely in-frame clones and lacks some. The sample shows 200,000 or so clones, around nine tenths of them seen only once. The gene calls are TRBV7-7 and TRBJ2-2, with D perhaps TRBD1 (6 bases). The sequence came from a man between 60 and 70 years old who had recovered from COVID-19. Sequences were obtained from peripheral blood. The CDR3 region is CASSLLRDNSNTGELFF. The CDR3 DNA reads TGTGCTAGCAGCCTACTCCGGGACAATTCGAACACCGGGGAGCTGTTTTTT.